This TCR beta chain was captured in a study of somatic mutations in cytotoxic T cells in rheumatoid arthritis. The wider study: The flow sorting of some V beta antibody-stained T-cell populations reached nearly 100% purity, and the sorted populations included V beta1+ cells sequenced for TCRB.

By positive magnetic bead selection, CD4+ and CD8+ cells were isolated, and their purity was checked by flow cytometry. From germline, CDR1 is LNHDA and CDR2 SQIVND (reference sequence). The V segment lost 4 bases and the J segment 2 bases; nucleotides outside the gene matches: 3. The CDR3 totals 15 residues. Source study methods: Only a few patient CD8+ clones above 1% matched published virus-specific TCRB sequences. Assay: immunoSEQ multiplex PCR; the TCRdb copy retains only in-frame clones and omits some. The D gene and trimming were derived from the DNA, and the V and J assignments and clone size from that table. The repertoire holds under 20,000 clones, with over 65% as singletons.

Material for sequencing was CD8+ T cells sorted from blood. The chain joins TRBV19 to TRBJ1-5, with TRBD1 identical over 9 bases. This receptor was obtained from an adult with rheumatoid arthritis. The CDR3: CASSTTGGGNQPQHF. CDR3 sequence (DNA): TGTGCCAGTAGTACGACAGGGGGTGGCAATCAGCCCCAGCATTTT.